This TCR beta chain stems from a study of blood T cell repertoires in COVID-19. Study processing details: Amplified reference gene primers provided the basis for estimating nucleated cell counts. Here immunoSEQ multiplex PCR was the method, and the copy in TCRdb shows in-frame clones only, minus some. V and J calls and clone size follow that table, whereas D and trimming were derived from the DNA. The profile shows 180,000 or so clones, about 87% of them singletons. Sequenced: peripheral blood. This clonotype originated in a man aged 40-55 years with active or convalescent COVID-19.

The CDR3 reads CASSEGPQDTIYF. In nucleotides, the CDR3 is TGTGCCAGCAGTGAAGGACCCCAGGACACCATATATTTT. The gene calls are TRBV2 and TRBJ1-3; D is unclear. V shed 1 base and J shed 8 bases, with 9 bases lying between them. The CDR3 loop spans 13 amino acids. CDR1 is SNHLY, CDR2 FYNNEI, per germline.